This T cell receptor (beta chain) was profiled in a study of cytomegalovirus exposure and HLA in healthy donors. Points from the study as a whole: Common viral pathogens seemed, in a later analysis, to connect with several of the most significant clusters. One later analysis reportedly identified an Asian-associated ancestry cluster that showed fewer N-insertions than the roughly 620-donor mean.

PCR amplification relied on 60 Vbeta primers (plus 13 Jbeta primers). Sequenced by immunoSEQ multiplex PCR; TCRdb stores in-frame clones only, minus some. Of over 30,000 clones in the sample, roughly 67% were seen once. The CDR3 spans 14 residues. Trimming pared 4 bases from V and 0 bases from J, leaving 10 bases between. Germline lookup yields CDR1 SGDLS and CDR2 YYNGEE. About this clone: The antigen is unknown.

V usage is TRBV9 and J usage is TRBJ1-1; tentatively, D is TRBD1 (5 bases). The clonotype comes from a man in his forties or fifties in good health and CMV-seropositive. Sequenced input: PBMCs. The CDR3 nucleotides are TGTGCCAGCAGCCCCGGGGGAGTGAACACTGAAGCTTTCTTT. Protein product: CASSPGGVNTEAFF.